These T cell receptor beta chains were read from a single sample in a study of T cell changes during pregnancy in multiple sclerosis. Profiled with immunoSEQ multiplex PCR; TCRdb holds only in-frame clones, not every one. The table has 40,000 to 45,000 clones, over 75% seen once; the top ten hold under 0.85%. Here the sequenced sample was CD4+ T cells from peripheral blood mononuclear cells, taken before pregnancy. The receptors originated from a female donor with multiple sclerosis, enrolled in a pregnancy study. CDR3s include the opening cysteine and the closing phenylalanine or tryptophan. Fields, in order: J gene, V gene, clone size, D gene, CDR3 protein, CDR3 DNA. The D gene is left open where the match is weak. The size of a clone is reported for some rows only, either as once, few or many, or as a class for expanded clones.

j_call: TRBJ1-4
v_call: TRBV30
clone_size: NA
d_call: NA
cdr3_aa: CAWRRTRNEKLFF
cdr3_nt: TGTGCCTGGAGAAGGACTCGAAATGAAAAACTGTTTTTT

j_call: TRBJ1-2
v_call: TRBV12-5
clone_size: NA
d_call: NA
cdr3_aa: CASGLPYGNYGYTF
cdr3_nt: TGTGCTAGTGGTTTGCCCTACGGTAACTATGGCTACACCTTC

j_call: TRBJ2-5
v_call: TRBV6-1
clone_size: NA
d_call: NA
cdr3_aa: CASSDSITGNQETQYF
cdr3_nt: TGTGCCAGCAGTGACAGTATTACAGGGAACCAAGAGACCCAGTACTTC

j_call: TRBJ2-5
v_call: TRBV5-4
clone_size: NA
d_call: NA
cdr3_aa: CASSLVGGRETQYF
cdr3_nt: TGTGCCAGCAGCTTAGTCGGGGGTAGAGAGACCCAGTACTTC

j_call: TRBJ1-1
v_call: TRBV14
clone_size: medium-sized
d_call: TRBD1
cdr3_aa: CASSQGTGTEAFF
cdr3_nt: TGTGCCAGCAGCCAGGGGACAGGGACTGAAGCTTTCTTT

j_call: TRBJ2-5
v_call: TRBV7-3
clone_size: once
d_call: NA
cdr3_aa: CASSFKRGYQETQYF
cdr3_nt: TGTGCCAGCAGCTTCAAGAGAGGATACCAAGAGACCCAGTACTTC

j_call: TRBJ2-7
v_call: TRBV5-5
clone_size: NA
d_call: NA
cdr3_aa: CASSLTGISYEQYF
cdr3_nt: TGTGCCAGCAGCTTGACAGGGATCTCCTACGAGCAGTACTTC

j_call: TRBJ1-4
v_call: TRBV18
clone_size: NA
d_call: NA
cdr3_aa: CASAAGGNDEKLFF
cdr3_nt: TGTGCCAGCGCAGCGGGGGGGAACGATGAAAAACTGTTTTTT

j_call: TRBJ1-4
v_call: TRBV5-1
clone_size: NA
d_call: TRBD1
cdr3_aa: CASSLPGQESRNEKLFF
cdr3_nt: TGCGCCAGCAGCCTGCCGGGACAGGAGTCGCGGAATGAAAAACTGTTTTTT

j_call: TRBJ1-1
v_call: TRBV5-1
clone_size: NA
d_call: NA
cdr3_aa: CASSGAGVLNTEAFF
cdr3_nt: TGCGCCAGCAGCGGGGCAGGGGTCTTGAACACTGAAGCTTTCTTT

j_call: TRBJ2-5
v_call: TRBV11-2
clone_size: NA
d_call: NA
cdr3_aa: CASSPARLSETQYF
cdr3_nt: TGTGCCAGCAGCCCAGCCAGACTATCGGAGACCCAGTACTTC

j_call: TRBJ2-3
v_call: TRBV10-3
clone_size: few
d_call: TRBD1
cdr3_aa: CAINPTGSTDTQYF
cdr3_nt: TGTGCCATCAATCCGACAGGGAGCACAGATACGCAGTATTTT

j_call: TRBJ1-4
v_call: TRBV7-8
clone_size: NA
d_call: NA
cdr3_aa: CASSLGRRVVGPPLEKLFF
cdr3_nt: TGTGCCAGCAGCTTAGGAAGGAGGGTCGTAGGGCCTCCACTGGAAAAACTGTTTTTT

j_call: TRBJ1-1
v_call: TRBV7-3
clone_size: medium-sized
d_call: NA
cdr3_aa: CASSLEGGTLNTEAFF
cdr3_nt: TGTGCCAGCAGCTTAGAGGGCGGCACCCTCAACACTGAAGCTTTCTTT

j_call: TRBJ1-4
v_call: TRBV7-6
clone_size: NA
d_call: NA
cdr3_aa: CASSYRATNEKLFF
cdr3_nt: TGTGCCAGCAGCTACAGAGCAACTAATGAAAAACTGTTTTTT

j_call: TRBJ1-1
v_call: TRBV30
clone_size: few
d_call: NA
cdr3_aa: CARSPPGLNTEAFF
cdr3_nt: TGTGCCCGGAGCCCCCCAGGGCTGAACACTGAAGCTTTCTTT

j_call: TRBJ2-2
v_call: TRBV5-5
clone_size: NA
d_call: TRBD2
cdr3_aa: CASSFGSSGAGELFF
cdr3_nt: TGTGCCAGCAGCTTCGGTTCTAGCGGGGCCGGGGAGCTGTTTTTT

j_call: TRBJ1-5
v_call: TRBV20-1
clone_size: NA
d_call: NA
cdr3_aa: CSARVDQPQHF
cdr3_nt: TGCAGTGCTAGAGTCGATCAGCCCCAGCATTTT

j_call: TRBJ1-2
v_call: TRBV7-3
clone_size: once
d_call: NA
cdr3_aa: CASSLSPYGGGYTF
cdr3_nt: TGTGCCAGCAGCTTAAGTCCTTACGGCGGGGGCTACACCTTC

j_call: TRBJ2-5
v_call: TRBV19
clone_size: once
d_call: TRBD1
cdr3_aa: CASRKQGAFQETQYF
cdr3_nt: TGTGCCAGTAGGAAACAGGGGGCTTTCCAAGAGACCCAGTACTTC

j_call: TRBJ1-2
v_call: TRBV19
clone_size: NA
d_call: NA
cdr3_aa: CASSISRDYGYTF
cdr3_nt: TGTGCCAGTAGCATTTCAAGAGACTATGGCTACACCTTC

j_call: TRBJ2-5
v_call: TRBV15
clone_size: NA
d_call: TRBD2
cdr3_aa: CATSPNPGGLGSGAYQYF
cdr3_nt: TGTGCCACCAGCCCAAATCCCGGGGGCCTGGGTAGCGGGGCCTACCAGTACTTC

j_call: TRBJ1-1
v_call: TRBV19
clone_size: NA
d_call: NA
cdr3_aa: CASSPKDGRRTEAFF
cdr3_nt: TGTGCCAGTAGTCCAAAGGATGGGAGAAGGACTGAAGCTTTCTTT

j_call: TRBJ2-7
v_call: TRBV19
clone_size: NA
d_call: TRBD2
cdr3_aa: CASSIGAGGPYEQYF
cdr3_nt: TGTGCCAGTAGTATAGGAGCGGGAGGTCCCTACGAGCAGTACTTC

j_call: TRBJ2-2
v_call: TRBV9
clone_size: NA
d_call: TRBD2
cdr3_aa: CASSVELAGAGELFF
cdr3_nt: TGTGCCAGCAGCGTTGAACTAGCGGGAGCCGGGGAGCTGTTTTTT

j_call: TRBJ1-2
v_call: TRBV9
clone_size: NA
d_call: NA
cdr3_aa: CASSVDSNYGYTF
cdr3_nt: TGTGCCAGCAGCGTAGACAGTAACTATGGCTACACCTTC

j_call: TRBJ2-1
v_call: TRBV7-2
clone_size: NA
d_call: TRBD1
cdr3_aa: CASSLGDRANNEQFF
cdr3_nt: TGTGCCAGCAGCTTAGGGGACAGGGCCAACAATGAGCAGTTCTTC

j_call: TRBJ1-2
v_call: TRBV28
clone_size: NA
d_call: NA
cdr3_aa: CASSLSTVYGYTF
cdr3_nt: TGTGCCAGCAGCCTCTCGACAGTCTATGGCTACACCTTC

j_call: TRBJ2-3
v_call: TRBV27
clone_size: NA
d_call: TRBD2
cdr3_aa: CASSPSLNFREGLLETDTQYF
cdr3_nt: TGTGCCAGCAGTCCCTCCCTAAACTTCCGGGAGGGCCTTTTGGAAACAGATACGCAGTATTTT

j_call: TRBJ2-1
v_call: TRBV6-1
clone_size: once
d_call: TRBD1
cdr3_aa: CASSELDRGRNEQFF
cdr3_nt: TGTGCCAGCAGTGAACTGGACAGGGGGCGGAATGAGCAGTTCTTC

j_call: TRBJ2-1
v_call: TRBV7-2
clone_size: NA
d_call: NA
cdr3_aa: CASSLVPRGNEQFF
cdr3_nt: TGTGCCAGCAGCTTAGTCCCCAGGGGCAATGAGCAGTTCTTC

j_call: TRBJ1-5
v_call: TRBV29-1
clone_size: NA
d_call: TRBD1
cdr3_aa: CSVGQGVGEPQHF
cdr3_nt: TGCAGCGTTGGGCAGGGGGTCGGTGAGCCCCAGCATTTT

j_call: TRBJ2-1
v_call: TRBV2
clone_size: NA
d_call: TRBD2
cdr3_aa: CASSEARLAGGRNEQFF
cdr3_nt: TGTGCCAGCAGTGAAGCGCGACTAGCGGGGGGACGTAATGAGCAGTTCTTC

j_call: TRBJ2-7
v_call: TRBV19
clone_size: NA
d_call: TRBD1
cdr3_aa: CASSPRQGMNRYEQYF
cdr3_nt: TGTGCCAGTAGTCCCCGACAGGGGATGAATAGGTACGAGCAGTACTTC

j_call: TRBJ2-1
v_call: TRBV7-3
clone_size: NA
d_call: TRBD1
cdr3_aa: CASSPDRDRGPYNEQFF
cdr3_nt: TGTGCCAGCAGCCCTGATCGTGACAGGGGCCCTTACAATGAGCAGTTCTTC

j_call: TRBJ2-4
v_call: TRBV7-7
clone_size: few
d_call: TRBD1
cdr3_aa: CASGQGARNIQYF
cdr3_nt: TGTGCCTCCGGACAGGGGGCGAGAAACATTCAGTACTTC

j_call: TRBJ2-5
v_call: TRBV6-6
clone_size: NA
d_call: NA
cdr3_aa: CASRGRKGASEPNF
cdr3_nt: TGTGCCAGCAGGGGCAGAAAAGGCGCTAGCGAGCCTAACTTC

j_call: TRBJ1-5
v_call: TRBV30
clone_size: NA
d_call: NA
cdr3_aa: CAWSAPLGPQHF
cdr3_nt: TGTGCCTGGAGTGCCCCACTAGGGCCCCAGCATTTT

j_call: TRBJ2-7
v_call: TRBV13
clone_size: NA
d_call: TRBD2
cdr3_aa: CASSLRLAGSSYEQYF
cdr3_nt: TGTGCCAGCAGCTTACGGCTAGCGGGTAGCTCCTACGAGCAGTACTTC

j_call: TRBJ1-6
v_call: TRBV7-3
clone_size: few
d_call: NA
cdr3_aa: CASSLDRNSPLHF
cdr3_nt: TGTGCCAGCAGCCTCGACAGAAATTCACCCCTCCACTTT